One sample yielded the 29 T cell receptor beta chains listed below, sequenced in a study of T cells after yellow fever vaccination. TCRdb re-derived calls from the 5' RACE reads in MiXCR, one entry per CDR3 protein. The table shows about 320,000 distinct CDR3 sequences, with roughly a tenth occurring only once. Sequenced material: CD4+ T cells sorted from PBMCs, taken 45 days after the yellow fever booster vaccination. These receptors came from a man aged 18 to 29 who received the YFV17D yellow fever vaccine.

This sequence joins TRBV12-3 or TRBV12-4 and TRBJ1-1; tentative D call: TRBD1 (6 bases). The CDR3 is made up of 14 amino acids. The V and J ends lost 5 bases and 1 base respectively, with 11 bases between them. The CDR3 loop reads CASSQGQRNTEAFF. The DNA for the CDR3 is TGTGCCAGCAGTCAGGGACAAAGGAACACTGAAGCTTTCTTT.

The CDR3 sequence is CASSRAGSGQPQHF. As DNA, the CDR3 is TGTGCCAGCAGCAGGGCAGGGTCGGGTCAGCCCCAGCATTTT. The V and J genes are TRBV5-6 and TRBJ1-5; D perhaps matches TRBD1 (5 bases). Germline loops: CDR1 SGHDT, CDR2 YYEEEE. This CDR3 contains 14 residues. V lost 4 bases and J lost 6, with 14 bases in between.

The CDR3, as DNA: TGCGCCAGCAGCCCCTTTATACGGGTCGACACAGATACGCAGTATTTT. Encoded protein: CASSPFIRVDTDTQYF. The chain links TRBV5-1 to TRBJ2-3; D is unresolved. The CDR3 length is 16 residues. Trimming shortened V by 4 bases and J by 2 bases, and 17 bases separated the two germline ends. Germline-derived CDR1 and CDR2 are SGHRS and YFSETQ.

This clonotype was detected many times. The J gene is TRBJ1-1, the V gene TRBV28; possibly TRBD1 for D (6 bases). Germline CDR1 is MDHEN and CDR2 is SYDVKM. The CDR3 covers 18 residues. V shed 5 bases and J shed 2 bases, with 24 bases lying between them. The CDR3 here is CASSPSGGQAYANTEAFF. CDR3 bases: TGTGCCAGCAGTCCCTCTGGGGGCCAAGCCTATGCCAACACTGAAGCTTTCTTT. Based on the CDR3 plus reference TRBV28 and TRBJ1-1, the full variable domain is DVKVTQSSRYLVKRTGEKVFLECVQDMDHENMFWYRQDPGLGLRLIYFSYDVKMKEKGDIPEGYSVSREKKERFSLILESASTNQTSMYLCASSPSGGQAYANTEAFFGQGTRLTVV.

The chain recombines TRBV12-3 or TRBV12-4 with TRBJ1-5, with D maybe TRBD1 (5 bases). V was clipped by 6 bases and J by 4 bases, with 13 bases between them. This CDR3 has 14 amino acids. DNA for the CDR3: TGTGCCAGCAGGGAGATGGGGCCGAATCAGCCCCAGCATTTT. Protein: CASREMGPNQPQHF.

The DNA for the CDR3 is TGCAGTGCTTCCCACCCCGGGACAGCGACTTACAATGAGCAGTTCTTC. Residues: CSASHPGTATYNEQFF. This chain links TRBV20-1 with TRBJ2-1; 7 nucleotides line up with TRBD1. This CDR3 contains 16 residues. After removal of 5 bases from V and 4 bases from J, the junction contained 14 bases not matched to a gene. CDR1 DFQATT and CDR2 SNEGSKA come from the germline V gene (reference sequence).

The chain uses TRBV7-9 and TRBJ1-5; no firm D call. Looked up from germline, CDR1 is SEHNR and CDR2 is FQNEAQ (reference sequence). The CDR3 has 17 residues. The V end lost 4 bases, the J end lost 0 bases, and 16 bases lay between the germline ends. The CDR3 here is CASSSPRGVLSNQPQHF. CDR3 nucleotides: TGTGCCAGCAGCTCTCCGAGAGGCGTCCTTAGCAATCAGCCCCAGCATTTT.

The table lists this clonotype with a count of one. With a much larger clone just one base away, this may be a read error. V usage is TRBV6-6 and J usage is TRBJ2-3; 9 bases line up with TRBD2. This CDR3 contains 15 residues. Trimming cost V 8 bases and J 5 bases; bases outside gene matches: 11. CDR1 and CDR2 (germline): MNHNY, SVGAGI (reference sequence). In DNA form, the CDR3 reads TGTGCCAGCTATGGGGCGGGGGGGCCCAAAGATACGCAGTATTTT. Encoded protein: CASYGAGGPKDTQYF.

This clonotype was recorded a few times. V usage is TRBV5-6 and J usage is TRBJ2-7; D gene unclear. CDR3 length: 14 residues. The germline V gene encodes CDR1 SGHDT and CDR2 YYEEEE. Trimming removed 0 bases from V and 3 bases from J, with 10 bases in between. This chain's CDR3 is CASSLEGFYYEQYV. CDR3 bases: TGTGCCAGCAGCTTGGAAGGGTTTTACTACGAGCAGTACGTC.

The chain combines TRBV7-2 with TRBJ2-4; 15 positions agree with TRBD2. The CDR3 sequence is 17 residues long. The V and J ends lost 5 bases and 8 bases, in that order; junction bases with no gene match: 10. From germline, CDR1 is SGHTA and CDR2 FQGNSA. CDR3 in amino acids: CASSLYRTSGGADIQYF. For the CDR3, the DNA is TGTGCCAGCAGCCTATACCGGACTAGCGGGGGGGCTGACATTCAGTACTTC.

This clonotype was observed a few times. The J gene is TRBJ2-7, the V gene TRBV5-1; 9 positions match TRBD2. CDR3 length: 15 residues. The V gene's germline CDR1 is SGHRS and CDR2 YFSETQ. Trimming at V came to 2 bases and at J to 7 bases, leaving 10 bases not matched to a gene. CDR3: CASSLLAGGLEEQYF. Here the CDR3 DNA reads TGCGCCAGCAGCTTACTCGCGGGGGGGCTGGAGGAGCAGTACTTC.

V and J are TRBV7-9 and TRBJ1-2; unclear D gene. With 0 bases removed from V and 0 bases from J, the gap between germline ends came to 14 bases. The CDR3 extends over 17 amino acids. Germline-derived CDR1 and CDR2 are SEHNR and FQNEAQ (reference sequence). CDR3 sequence reads: CASSLASDGNPNYGYTF. In nucleotides, the CDR3 is TGTGCCAGCAGCTTAGCCTCGGACGGAAACCCTAACTATGGCTACACCTTC.

In its sample, this clonotype was seen a few times. The chain joins TRBV5-5 to TRBJ2-2, with D perhaps TRBD2 (6 bases). V lost 0 bases and J lost 7, with 13 bases in between. From germline, CDR1 is SGHKS and CDR2 YYEKEE (reference sequence). The CDR3 totals 15 residues. DNA of the CDR3: TGTGCCAGCAGCTTGGGGGCGGGGAGCGACGGGGAGCTGTTTTTT. Its protein product is CASSLGAGSDGELFF.

Here the CDR3 DNA reads TGTGCCAGCAGTTCCACGGGACTCCCGAACACTGAAGCTTTCTTT. Translation gives CASSSTGLPNTEAFF. The rearrangement joins TRBV12-3 or TRBV12-4 to TRBJ1-1, with TRBD1 as a possible D gene (5 bases). V was clipped by 4 bases and J by 1 base, with 13 bases between them. This CDR3 region has 15 residues.

This clonotype was detected a few times. The genes are TRBV3-1 and TRBJ2-3; the D is unclear. The CDR3 is 14 amino acids. CDR1 and CDR2 from the germline V gene are LGHDT and YNNKEL (reference sequence). V was cut by 1 base and J by 3 bases, with 8 bases left in between. CDR3 bases: TGTGCCAGCAGCCAAGCGATACGGACAGATACGCAGTATTTT. It codes for CASSQAIRTDTQYF.

The gene calls are TRBV20-1 and TRBJ2-1, with a possible D match to TRBD1 (5 bases). Germline loops: CDR1 DFQATT, CDR2 SNEGSKA (reference sequence). This CDR3 is built from 13 residues. Trimming stripped 3 bases from V and 1 base from J, with 7 bases between. CDR3 protein: CSASPGSYNEQFF. The CDR3 DNA sequence: TGCAGTGCTAGTCCAGGGTCCTACAATGAGCAGTTCTTC.

The chain couples TRBV5-1 to TRBJ1-6; D uncertain. Between the trimmed V and J ends, which lost 6 bases and 6 bases, there was a span of 16 bases. In germline, CDR1 is SGHRS, CDR2 YFSETQ. The CDR3 length is 15 residues. CDR3 region: CASTGNWERNSPLHF. In DNA, the CDR3 is TGCGCCAGCACCGGGAATTGGGAGCGTAATTCACCCCTCCACTTT.

This clonotype was detected a few times. The chain joins TRBV6-5 to TRBJ1-3; D is possibly TRBD1 (6 bases). Trimming stripped 6 bases from V and 3 bases from J, with 18 bases between. The germline CDR1 and CDR2 sequences are MNHEY and SVGAGI. CDR3 length: 16 amino acids. CDR3 sequence (DNA): TGTGCCAGCAGCGTCTCGTTGGGGGCCGGTGGAAACACCATATATTTT. Residues: CASSVSLGAGGNTIYF.

This clonotype was seen at least ten times. The chain has TRBV12-3 or TRBV12-4 and TRBJ1-1; 10 nucleotides line up with TRBD1. The V segment lost 6 bases and the J segment 4 bases; nucleotides outside the gene matches: 8. The CDR3 is made up of 15 amino acids. In nucleotides, the CDR3 is TGTGCCAGCAGAACCAGACAGGGGGCGAGCACTGAAGCTTTCTTT. Its translation is CASRTRQGASTEAFF.

This clonotype has just a few counts. This chain connects TRBV3-1 to TRBJ2-7; D is perhaps TRBD2 (6 bases). Trimming took 0 bases from V and 3 from J, leaving 27 bases between them. Germline V gene sequence: CDR1 LGHDT, CDR2 YNNKEL (reference sequence). The CDR3 length is 20 residues. The CDR3 DNA reads as TGTGCCAGCAGCCAAGAGGTGGGAATTGGCGGGGAACGGCGCCTCTACGAGCAGTACTTC. Translated: CASSQEVGIGGERRLYEQYF.

This clonotype was picked up many times. This chain joins TRBV12-3 or TRBV12-4 and TRBJ2-7, with unresolved D. The germline V and J ends were trimmed by 4 bases and 6 bases, with 10 bases remaining between them. This CDR3 contains 12 residues. The CDR3 sequence is CASSSDIAEQYF. Here the CDR3 DNA reads TGTGCCAGCAGTTCCGACATCGCCGAGCAGTACTTC.

This clonotype was counted at least ten times. The V and J genes are TRBV6-6 and TRBJ2-2; TRBD2 aligns across 8 bases. V gave up 4 bases and J gave up 4 bases; unmatched junction bases: 5. CDR3 length: 15 residues. Per germline, CDR1 MNHNY and CDR2 SVGAGI (reference sequence). The CDR3 protein is CASSSTGGVTGELFF. The DNA for the CDR3 is TGTGCCAGCAGTTCCACGGGGGGGGTCACCGGGGAGCTGTTTTTT.

This clonotype turned up a few times. V usage is TRBV12-3 or TRBV12-4 and J usage is TRBJ2-3; possibly TRBD1 or TRBD2 for D (6 bases each). This CDR3 has 16 residues. Trimming removed 5 bases at V and 0 bases at J, with 15 bases between. This chain's CDR3 is CASSPRGAYSTDTQYF. For the CDR3, the DNA is TGTGCCAGCAGTCCGAGGGGGGCTTACAGCACAGATACGCAGTATTTT.

Only a few counts were recorded for this clonotype. The rearrangement links TRBV15 to TRBJ1-6; D not certain. The length of the CDR3 is 16 residues. Deletions cut 3 bases from V and 0 bases from J, with 9 bases between. Germline loops: CDR1 LNHNV, CDR2 YYDKDF (reference sequence). In DNA form, the CDR3 reads TGTGCCACCAGCAGGGTACTAAGCTCCTATAATTCACCCCTCCACTTT. It specifies CATSRVLSSYNSPLHF.

This clonotype was recorded a few times. The rearrangement uses TRBV10-3 and TRBJ2-7, with 10 nucleotides matching TRBD1. V lost 4 bases to trimming and J lost 4 bases; unmatched junction nucleotides: 7. The CDR3 spans 15 residues. Germline CDR1 and CDR2: ENHRY and SYGVKD. The CDR3 spells CAISGPGQGKYEQYV. The DNA of the CDR3 is TGTGCCATCAGTGGTCCGGGACAGGGGAAATACGAGCAGTACGTC.

V and J are TRBV5-1 and TRBJ1-1; 7 positions match TRBD1. The V and J ends lost 2 bases and 0 bases, in that order; junction bases with no gene match: 13. Germline V gives CDR1 SGHRS, CDR2 YFSETQ. This CDR3 contains 18 residues. This CDR3 is CASSLVSSWGQLNTEAFF. The CDR3, as DNA: TGCGCCAGCAGCTTAGTTTCATCATGGGGACAGTTGAACACTGAAGCTTTCTTT.

V usage is TRBV5-6 and J usage is TRBJ2-3, with a tentative D call TRBD2 (5 bases). Germline V gene lookup returns CDR1 SGHDT and CDR2 YYEEEE. Trimming took off 3 bases at V and 0 bases at J, with 14 bases between the two ends. This CDR3 is 16 amino acids long. Written as DNA, the CDR3 is TGTGCCAGCAGCTCTGCCGGACTGAGGAGCACAGATACGCAGTATTTT. Translating it yields CASSSAGLRSTDTQYF.

This clonotype was seen a few times. This chain connects TRBV5-1 to TRBJ2-5, with D perhaps matching TRBD1 (7 bases). Germline V gene lookup returns CDR1 SGHRS and CDR2 YFSETQ. Trimming took 0 bases from V and 7 from J, leaving 19 bases between them. This CDR3 spans 16 amino acids. CDR3 DNA: TGCGCCAGCAGCTTGGGGACAGGCCAAGGAGCGGGGACCCAGTACTTC. The encoded protein is CASSLGTGQGAGTQYF.

The V call is TRBV4-1, the J call TRBJ2-7, with D hard to call. The CDR3 is 13 amino acids. The germline CDR1 and CDR2 sequences are MGHRA and YSYEKL. V gave up 5 bases and J gave up 4 bases, with 12 bases separating them. This CDR3 is CASSVGSSYEQYV. The CDR3 region has the DNA TGCGCCAGCAGCGTGGGATCGTCGTACGAGCAGTACGTC.